What follows are 29 T cell receptor beta chains derived from one specimen sequenced in a study of control samples from healthy donors and cancer patients. The assay was immunoSEQ multiplex PCR, and TCRdb's table has in-frame clones only and misses some. The sample shows roughly 80,000 clones, approximately 91% of them seen only once. The source material was blood. The receptors were sampled from a woman in her 50s in good health.

The chain joins TRBV19 to TRBJ1-6, with a tentative D call TRBD1 (5 bases). This CDR3 comprises 15 residues. V lost 5 bases and J lost 6, with 14 bases in between. Germline assignment: CDR1 LNHDA and CDR2 SQIVND (reference sequence). CDR3: CASSDLGGGNSPLHF. CDR3 bases: TGTGCCAGTAGTGATTTGGGCGGGGGTAATTCACCCCTCCACTTT. Full variable domain (missing parts from reference TRBV19 and TRBJ1-6): DGGITQSPKYLFRKEGQNVTLSCEQNLNHDAMYWYRQDPGQGLRLIYYSQIVNDFQKGDIAEGYSVSREKKESFPLTVTSAQKNPTAFYLCASSDLGGGNSPLHFGNGTRLTVT.

The chain links TRBV5-5 to TRBJ2-7, with D possibly TRBD1 on 6 matching bases. The germline gives CDR1 SGHKS, CDR2 YYEKEE (reference sequence). V lost 0 bases, J lost 4 bases, and 14 bases lay in between. The CDR3 totals 15 residues. CDR3 in amino acids: CASSLVGHPDYEQYF. In DNA, the CDR3 is TGTGCCAGCAGCTTGGTGGGACACCCGGATTACGAGCAGTACTTC. The full variable domain, in which reference TRBV5-5 and TRBJ2-7 provide the parts outside the CDR3, is DAGVTQSPTHLIKTRGQQVTLRCSPISGHKSVSWYQQVLGQGPQFIFQYYEKEERGRGNFPDRFSARQFPNYSSELNVNALLLGDSALYLCASSLVGHPDYEQYFGPGTRLTVT.

The count of this clone is one. The chain employs TRBV2 and TRBJ1-6; D unclear. CDR1 and CDR2 from the germline V gene are SNHLY and FYNNEI. V dropped 6 bases and J dropped 0 bases, with 9 bases sitting between them. CDR3 length: 15 amino acids. The CDR3 protein is CASSPPSSYNSPLHF. The CDR3 DNA reads as TGTGCCAGCAGCCCCCCAAGCTCCTATAATTCACCCCTCCACTTT.

This sequence joins TRBV20-1 and TRBJ2-5; D gene ambiguous. V lost 3 bases and J 4 bases, leaving 18 bases between the germline ends. Germline loops: CDR1 DFQATT, CDR2 SNEGSKA (reference sequence). CDR3 length: 15 amino acids. The CDR3, as DNA: TGCAGTGCTAGTCGGGCCCTAGGAAAGGGAGAGACCCAGTACTTC. Amino acid sequence: CSASRALGKGETQYF.

This clone occurred once. The chain has TRBV9 and TRBJ2-3; 13 bases fit TRBD2. The CDR3 covers 17 residues. The V gene's germline CDR1 is SGDLS and CDR2 YYNGEE. V gave up 3 bases and J gave up 3 bases; unmatched junction bases: 7. The CDR3 protein is CASSAAGTSGATDTQYF. The CDR3 region has the DNA TGTGCCAGCAGCGCGGCCGGGACTAGCGGGGCTACAGATACGCAGTATTTT.

The chain has TRBV24-1 and TRBJ2-1; D may be TRBD1 (5 bases). There are 15 residues in the CDR3. V shed 3 bases and J shed 0 bases, with 8 bases lying between them. Per germline, CDR1 KGHDR and CDR2 SFDVKD. Here the CDR3 reads CATSDDRSSYNEQFF. CDR3 sequence (DNA): TGTGCCACCAGTGATGACAGATCCTCCTACAATGAGCAGTTCTTC.

This chain links TRBV27 with TRBJ2-7; 9 nucleotides align to TRBD1. The CDR3 consists of 17 residues. With V trimmed by 6 bases and J by 2 bases, 14 bases remained unmatched. From germline, CDR1 is MNHEY and CDR2 SMNVEV (reference sequence). The CDR3 nucleotides read TGTGCCAGCAGCATGATTACCACAGGGGGCGTAGCCTACGAGCAGTACTTC. This gives the protein CASSMITTGGVAYEQYF.

This clone was recorded once. This chain joins TRBV5-8 and TRBJ2-7; perhaps TRBD1 as D (5 bases). The CDR3 has 13 amino acids. Trimming shortened V by 4 bases and J by 2 bases, and 10 bases separated the two germline ends. CDR1 is SGHTS, CDR2 YDEGEE, per germline. CDR3 protein: CASSKSRAYEQYF. The CDR3 DNA sequence: TGTGCCAGCAGCAAAAGCAGGGCCTACGAGCAGTACTTC. Full variable domain (rest looked up from reference TRBV5-8 and TRBJ2-7): EAGVTQSPTHLIKTRGQQATLRCSPISGHTSVYWYQQALGLGLQFLLWYDEGEERNRGNFPPRFSGRQFPNYSSELNVNALELEDSALYLCASSKSRAYEQYFGPGTRLTVT.

This rearrangement joins TRBV3-1 (or the pseudogene TRBV3-2) to TRBJ2-6; D is unclear. This CDR3 region has 15 residues. V was shortened by 1 base and J by 2 bases, with 6 bases between the two germline ends. Germline CDR1 is LGHDT and CDR2 is YNNKEL (reference sequence). The CDR3 loop is CASSQGGTGANVLTF. The CDR3 DNA follows: TGTGCCAGCAGCCAAGGCGGTACTGGGGCCAACGTCCTGACTTTC.

This sequence joins TRBV7-2 and TRBJ2-1; D ambiguous. Germline V gene data show CDR1 as SGHTA and CDR2 as FQGNSA. This CDR3 contains 14 residues. Trimming pared 0 bases from V and 10 bases from J, leaving 13 bases between. Written as DNA, the CDR3 is TGTGCCAGCAGCTTAGCGGGCCTTAGGTACGAGCAGTTCTTC. It is translated as CASSLAGLRYEQFF.

The V call is TRBV2, the J call TRBJ1-1; TRBD1 is a possible D gene (6 bases). Trimming removed 5 bases at V and 3 bases at J, with 10 bases between. Germline CDR1 and CDR2: SNHLY and FYNNEI. The CDR3 totals 13 residues. Here the CDR3 DNA reads TGTGCCAGCAGTTACAGGGAATACACTGAAGCTTTCTTT. It codes for CASSYREYTEAFF.

The rearrangement joins TRBV5-8 to TRBJ1-2, with D possibly matching TRBD1 (6 bases). This CDR3 has 13 amino acids. Germline CDR1 and CDR2: SGHTS and YDEGEE. Trimming removed 2 bases from V and 6 bases from J, with 11 bases in between. The CDR3 DNA reads TGTGCCAGCAGCTTCCGGGACAATGATGGCTACACCTTC. It specifies CASSFRDNDGYTF.

This sequence joins TRBV6-5 and TRBJ1-1, with TRBD1 as a possible D gene (5 bases). With 6 bases removed from V and 3 bases from J, the gap between germline ends came to 14 bases. Germline V CDR1 and CDR2: MNHEY, SVGAGI. The CDR3 is made up of 14 amino acids. CDR3 amino acids: CASRWEGRDTEAFF. The CDR3 DNA reads TGTGCCAGCAGGTGGGAGGGGAGGGACACTGAAGCTTTCTTT.

The rearrangement links TRBV25-1 to TRBJ1-5; D may be TRBD1 (5 bases). The CDR3 covers 17 residues. V lost 0 bases to trimming and J lost 0 bases, with 12 bases between them. CDR1 is MGHDK, CDR2 SYGVNS, per germline. The CDR3 bases are TGTGCCAGCAGTGAATATATTGCAGGGATTAGCAATCAGCCCCAGCATTTT. It specifies CASSEYIAGISNQPQHF.

The chain links TRBV5-4 to TRBJ2-6; D not certain. Germline V lookup: CDR1 SGHNT, CDR2 YYREEE (reference sequence). V lost 1 base and J lost 4, with 6 bases in between. This CDR3 comprises 14 residues. CDR3 coding DNA: TGTGCCAGCAGCTTGCGGTCGGGGGCCAACGTCCTGACTTTC. Translation: CASSLRSGANVLTF.

This chain joins TRBV18 and TRBJ2-7; possibly TRBD2 for D (6 bases). V lost 2 bases, J lost 6 bases, and 14 bases lay in between. The CDR3 has 14 residues. Germline V gene lookup returns CDR1 KGHSH and CDR2 LQKENI. The DNA of the CDR3 is TGTGCCAGCTCACCAGGGACTGGCCGTACCGAGCAGTACTTC. Protein product: CASSPGTGRTEQYF. Looking up the rest from reference TRBV18 and TRBJ2-7 gives the full variable domain: NAGVMQNPRHLVRRRGQEARLRCSPMKGHSHVYWYRQLPEEGLKFMVYLQKENIIDESGMPKERFSAEFPKEGPSILRIQQVVRGDSAAYFCASSPGTGRTEQYFGPGTRLTVT.

The chain joins TRBV11-2 to TRBJ1-1; the match to TRBD1 covers 9 bases. Germline trimming cut 7 bases from V and 7 bases from J; bases unmatched to any gene: 7. CDR3 length equals 13 residues. Germline V gives CDR1 SGHAT, CDR2 FQNNGV. CDR3 nucleotide sequence: TGTGCCAGCAACCAGGGACAGGGAAATGAAGCTTTCTTT. It yields the protein CASNQGQGNEAFF.

J is TRBJ2-3 and V is TRBV11-2, with D possibly matching TRBD2 (7 bases). Germline V gene sequence: CDR1 SGHAT, CDR2 FQNNGV. The V end was cut by 0 bases, the J end by 4 bases, with 11 bases between. The CDR3 has 15 amino acids. The CDR3 region has the DNA TGTGCCAGCAGCTTAGATGGGGGGGGCCCAGATACGCAGTATTTT. Protein product: CASSLDGGGPDTQYF.

The chain links TRBV5-1 to TRBJ2-7, with TRBD1 identical over 10 bases. Germline CDR1 is SGHRS and CDR2 is YFSETQ. Trimming removed 4 bases from V and 7 bases from J; junction bases left unmatched: 14. This CDR3 region has 16 residues. This CDR3 is CASSRINRQGAREQYF. The CDR3 nucleotides are TGCGCCAGCAGCCGCATTAACCGACAGGGGGCTAGGGAGCAGTACTTC.

This sequence joins TRBV18 and TRBJ1-4; D is possibly TRBD1 (6 bases). The CDR3 covers 14 residues. Trimming took 3 bases from V and 8 from J, leaving 13 bases between them. CDR1 is KGHSH and CDR2 is LQKENI in the germline V gene. The CDR3 bases are TGTGCCAGCTCACCGGGCAGGGGCCGCGAAAAACTGTTTTTT. It is translated as CASSPGRGREKLFF.

This chain links TRBV29-1 with TRBJ1-6; 7 bases line up with TRBD1. CDR1 SQVTM and CDR2 ANQGSEA come from the germline V gene. The ends lost 4 bases at V and 6 bases at J; junction bases unmatched: 3. The CDR3 runs 13 residues. The CDR3 loop is CSVGDSRNSPLHF. The CDR3 bases are TGCAGCGTTGGGGACAGTCGTAATTCACCCCTCCACTTT.

The rearrangement links TRBV6-1 to TRBJ1-2; D is perhaps TRBD1 (5 bases). The CDR3 consists of 18 residues. Trimming left V 4 bases short and J 4 bases short, with 25 bases between. CDR1 is MNHNS, CDR2 SASEGT, per germline. CDR3 DNA sequence: TGTGCCAGCAGTGTCGGGGGGGGATGGGGGGAGGAAGGCTATGGCTACACCTTC. Its translation is CASSVGGGWGEEGYGYTF.

The chain joins TRBV7-9 to TRBJ1-1; no firm D call. Trimming removed 6 bases at V and 2 bases at J, with 19 bases between. Germline CDR1 SEHNR, CDR2 FQNEAQ (reference sequence). The CDR3 length is 16 residues. Here the CDR3 reads CASRPLSRTVNTEAFF. CDR3 sequence (DNA): TGTGCCAGCAGACCTCTTTCCCGGACGGTAAACACTGAAGCTTTCTTT.

The J gene is TRBJ2-1, the V gene TRBV19; 7 nucleotides align to TRBD2. Germline assignment: CDR1 LNHDA and CDR2 SQIVND (reference sequence). V lost 7 bases, J lost 10 bases, and 10 bases stayed unmatched. This CDR3 has 13 residues. The DNA of the CDR3 is TGTGCCAGTAAGGCGGACCGGGGGGAAGAGCAGTTCTTC. This sequence encodes CASKADRGEEQFF.

The chain recombines TRBV19 with TRBJ1-4; D is unclear. This CDR3 comprises 15 residues. The germline V gene encodes CDR1 LNHDA and CDR2 SQIVND (reference sequence). The V gene lost 9 bases and the J gene lost 6 bases, with 20 bases spanning the gap. In DNA, the CDR3 is TGTGCCAGCAGTCCCCCGGGCCCACACTATGAAAAACTGTTTTTT. It yields the protein CASSPPGPHYEKLFF.

The genes are TRBV7-9 and TRBJ1-3, with D possibly matching TRBD1 (6 bases). V was trimmed by 5 bases and J by 8 bases, leaving 16 bases between them. This CDR3 contains 14 residues. Germline V gene lookup returns CDR1 SEHNR and CDR2 FQNEAQ (reference sequence). In DNA form, the CDR3 reads TGTGCCAGCAGCAGACAGGCCACCCCGGACACCATATATTTT. It encodes CASSRQATPDTIYF.

The chain recombines TRBV9 with TRBJ1-2; 9 bases fit TRBD1. The CDR3 has 14 amino acids. Per the germline V gene, CDR1 is SGDLS and CDR2 is YYNGEE. The J segment lost 7 bases and the V segment lost 0 bases, leaving 4 bases of the junction unmatched. This CDR3 reads CASSVGDRESGYTF. Written as DNA, the CDR3 is TGTGCCAGCAGCGTAGGGGACAGGGAGAGTGGCTACACCTTC.

The rearrangement joins TRBV6-1 to TRBJ1-1, with D possibly TRBD1 on 5 matching bases. The CDR3 is made up of 15 amino acids. Trimming took 2 bases from V and 4 from J, leaving 14 bases between them. CDR1 and CDR2 (germline): MNHNS, SASEGT. DNA of the CDR3: TGTGCCAGCAGTGAACAGTGGCAGGGATTCACTGAAGCTTTCTTT. Its translation: CASSEQWQGFTEAFF.

Points on this clone: A read error may account for a junction end that differs from germline. V and J are TRBV2 and TRBJ1-1; D is uncertain. This CDR3 comprises 13 residues. Per germline, CDR1 SNHLY and CDR2 FYNNEI. Written as DNA, the CDR3 is TGTACCAGCATGGACGAAATGAACACTGAAGCTTTCTTT. This gives the protein CTSMDEMNTEAFF.